The clone carrying this T cell receptor beta chain is labeled as medium-sized. What it recognizes is unknown. Trimming stripped 7 bases from V and 6 bases from J, with 16 bases between. This CDR3 region has 14 residues. CDR1 is LNHNV, CDR2 YYDKDF, per germline (reference sequence). Time point denoted: sample taken at primary tumor resection. Samples came from approximately 65 TRACERx patients with untreated early-stage lung cancer. TCRdb re-derived calls from the 5' RACE reads in MiXCR, one entry per CDR3 protein. The profile shows under 850 distinct CDR3 sequences, around 7% of them singletons. The data belong to a study of spatial heterogeneity in lung cancer. Study results and limitations: Counts of expanded alpha and beta TCRs within tumors tracked the tumor nonsynonymous mutation count.

This sequence was found in a female donor with early-stage non-small cell lung cancer. This sample comprised lung tumor tissue, obtained at surgery. V gene TRBV15 combines with J gene TRBJ2-1; D is perhaps TRBD2 (5 bases). The CDR3 protein is CATMRARTLNEQFF. The CDR3 DNA reads TGTGCCACCATGAGGGCTAGAACCCTCAATGAGCAGTTCTTC.